A single sample gave rise to the 22 T cell receptor beta chains below, sequenced in a study of vaccination and CD4 T cells after COVID-19. Sequenced with the Oncomine TCR Beta short-read assay was DNA taken from cultured CD4+ T cells. TCRdb reprocessed the PCR reads with MiXCR, giving one entry per CDR3 protein. The table has roughly 22,000 distinct CDR3 sequences, about 31% seen once. Their cognate antigens are unknown. Treatment defined: roughly 10-day PBMC culture with coronavirus spike peptide pools or control peptides (ViraFEST assay). Sequencing was carried out using cultured CD4+ T cells from blood. The receptor source for this set is a human donor with COVID-19.

This clonotype was seen more than once but under ten times. This sequence joins TRBV20-1 and TRBJ1-2, with a tentative D call TRBD1 (5 bases). The CDR3 is 12 amino acids. V lost 5 bases to trimming and J lost 3 bases, with 10 bases between them. Germline V gene data show CDR1 as DFQATT and CDR2 as SNEGSKA (reference sequence). For the CDR3, the DNA is TGCAGTGCTGTGGGCAGGGACTATGGCTACACCTTC. As protein: CSAVGRDYGYTF.

V and J are TRBV29-1 and TRBJ2-3; 8 positions match TRBD1. The trim removed 7 bases at V and 3 bases at J, leaving 3 bases unmatched. The germline V gene encodes CDR1 SQVTM and CDR2 ANQGSEA. This CDR3 has 12 amino acids. CDR3 sequence reads: CSAGQGTDTQYF. The CDR3 region has the DNA TGCAGCGCCGGACAGGGTACAGATACGCAGTATTTT.

This chain uses TRBV30 with TRBJ2-3; D gene unclear. Germline V gene data show CDR1 as GTSNPN and CDR2 as SVGIG (reference sequence). The CDR3 contains 11 residues. The V and J ends lost 2 bases and 6 bases respectively, with 6 bases between them. The DNA of the CDR3 is TGTGCCTGGAGTCTAGAGGATACGCAGTATTTT. As protein: CAWSLEDTQYF. Based on the CDR3 plus reference TRBV30 and TRBJ2-3, the full variable domain is SQTIHQWPATLVQPVGSPLSLECTVEGTSNPNLYWYRQAAGRGLQLLFYSVGIGQISSEVPQNLSASRPQDRQFILSSKKLLLSDSGFYLCAWSLEDTQYFGPGTRLTVL.

The chain carries TRBV5-1 and TRBJ1-1; TRBD1 aligns across 11 bases. V lost 3 bases and J lost 0; bases outside the gene matches: 7. The CDR3 extends over 17 amino acids. Germline V CDR1 and CDR2: SGHRS, YFSETQ. The CDR3: CASSSVGQGAVNTEAFF. CDR3 DNA sequence: TGCGCCAGCAGCTCAGTAGGACAGGGGGCCGTGAACACTGAAGCTTTCTTT.

This sequence joins TRBV12-3 or TRBV12-4 and TRBJ1-6; the D is unclear. The CDR3 spans 15 residues. V dropped 5 bases and J dropped 6 bases, with 14 bases sitting between them. CDR3 coding DNA: TGTGCCAGCAGTCAGCTTGGACGGCTTAATTCACCCCTCCACTTT. It specifies CASSQLGRLNSPLHF.

The chain joins TRBV28 to TRBJ1-5; tentative D call: TRBD1 (6 bases). The CDR3 is made up of 16 amino acids. Germline V CDR1 and CDR2: MDHEN, SYDVKM. V was trimmed by 3 bases and J by 7 bases, leaving 19 bases between them. CDR3 amino acids: CASSFQGGRGEQPQHF. The CDR3 bases are TGTGCCAGCAGTTTTCAAGGGGGAAGAGGAGAACAGCCCCAGCATTTT. The whole variable domain, remainder taken from reference TRBV28 and TRBJ1-5, is DVKVTQSSRYLVKRTGEKVFLECVQDMDHENMFWYRQDPGLGLRLIYFSYDVKMKEKGDIPEGYSVSREKKERFSLILESASTNQTSMYLCASSFQGGRGEQPQHFGDGTRLSIL.

The chain combines TRBV5-5 with TRBJ2-5, with 12 bases identical to TRBD2. Germline assignment: CDR1 SGHKS and CDR2 YYEKEE (reference sequence). The CDR3 runs to 18 residues. Unmatched junction bases numbered 11, after V lost 0 bases and J lost 5 bases. CDR3: CASSLATSGGAHRETQYF. CDR3 DNA sequence: TGTGCCAGCAGCTTGGCGACTAGCGGGGGCGCTCATCGGGAGACCCAGTACTTC.

This clonotype was observed a handful of times. The genes are TRBV6-1 and TRBJ1-5, with D maybe TRBD1 (5 bases). Looked up from germline, CDR1 is MNHNS and CDR2 is SASEGT. This CDR3 spans 14 amino acids. V dropped 1 base and J dropped 2 bases, with 6 bases sitting between them. CDR3 in DNA: TGTGCCAGCAGTGAAGGAGGGGGCAATCAGCCCCAGCATTTT. Encoded protein: CASSEGGGNQPQHF.

V usage is TRBV5-1 and J usage is TRBJ1-3, with a weak D call TRBD1 (5 bases). This CDR3 comprises 18 residues. CDR1 and CDR2 from the germline V gene are SGHRS and YFSETQ. The ends were cut back, 0 bases at V and 0 bases at J, with 16 bases in the middle. In DNA form, the CDR3 reads TGCGCCAGCAGCTTGGCCCTAACAGGTCAAAGCTCTGGAAACACCATATATTTT. It codes for CASSLALTGQSSGNTIYF. Looking up the rest from reference TRBV5-1 and TRBJ1-3 gives the full variable domain: KAGVTQTPRYLIKTRGQQVTLSCSPISGHRSVSWYQQTPGQGLQFLFEYFSETQRNKGNFPGRFSGRQFSNSRSEMNVSTLELGDSALYLCASSLALTGQSSGNTIYFGEGSWLTVV.

This clonotype was observed a few times. The J gene is TRBJ2-2, the V gene TRBV20-1, with no clear D. Germline V gene sequence: CDR1 DFQATT, CDR2 SNEGSKA (reference sequence). Trimming shortened V by 0 bases and J by 4 bases, and 6 bases separated the two germline ends. This CDR3 spans 13 amino acids. The CDR3 DNA sequence: TGCAGTGCTAGAGACAGAGTCACCGGGGAGCTGTTTTTT. Translating it yields CSARDRVTGELFF.

The rearrangement joins TRBV6-1 to TRBJ1-1; 7 positions agree with TRBD1. CDR3 length: 14 residues. The germline V gene has CDR1 MNHNS and CDR2 SASEGT. The V and J ends lost 7 bases and 2 bases, in that order; junction bases with no gene match: 7. CDR3 in DNA: TGTGCCAGCACCCTACGACAGGGCAACACTGAAGCTTTCTTT. Encoded protein: CASTLRQGNTEAFF.

The chain combines TRBV12-3 or TRBV12-4 with TRBJ2-3, with 7 bases that match TRBD1. The junction had 10 bases not matched to a gene; V was cut back by 7 bases and J by 3 bases. The CDR3 extends over 15 amino acids. CDR3 amino acids: CASTPGDRGTDTQYF. The CDR3 DNA reads TGTGCCAGCACCCCCGGGGACAGAGGGACAGATACGCAGTATTTT.

This clonotype was found a few times. This chain joins TRBV6-1 and TRBJ1-3; D remains ambiguous. Germline CDR1 is MNHNS and CDR2 is SASEGT. The CDR3 extends over 14 amino acids. Trimming cost V 6 bases and J 0 bases, with 9 bases left between them. The DNA for the CDR3 is TGTGCCAGCAGGGATCGGGTCTCTGGAAACACCATATATTTT. It specifies CASRDRVSGNTIYF.

V and J are TRBV5-5 and TRBJ1-5, with 9 bases matching TRBD1. The CDR3 contains 15 residues. Per germline, CDR1 SGHKS and CDR2 YYEKEE (reference sequence). After removal of 3 bases from V and 0 bases from J, the junction contained 1 base not matched to a gene. The CDR3 region has the DNA TGTGCCAGCAGCTGGGACAGGGCTAGCAATCAGCCCCAGCATTTT. Amino acid sequence: CASSWDRASNQPQHF.

The V gene is TRBV11-3, the J gene TRBJ2-3, with D possibly TRBD2 on 6 matching bases. This CDR3 comprises 16 residues. Germline V lookup: CDR1 SGHNT, CDR2 YENEEA. V was trimmed by 5 bases and J by 2 bases, leaving 17 bases between them. CDR3: CASSGGGWGNTDTQYF. CDR3 sequence (DNA): TGTGCCAGCAGCGGGGGAGGCTGGGGAAACACAGATACGCAGTATTTT.

This clonotype rates as medium-sized. J is TRBJ1-6 and V is TRBV2, with D possibly TRBD1 on 6 matching bases. The CDR3 spans 14 residues. Between the trimmed V and J ends, which lost 4 bases and 10 bases, there was a span of 14 bases. Germline V gene lookup returns CDR1 SNHLY and CDR2 FYNNEI. CDR3 sequence reads: CASSVLGGTSPLHF. CDR3 in DNA: TGTGCCAGCAGTGTCTTAGGGGGAACGTCACCCCTCCACTTT. Full variable domain (remainder filled in from reference TRBV2 and TRBJ1-6): EPEVTQTPSHQVTQMGQEVILRCVPISNHLYFYWYRQILGQKVEFLVSFYNNEISEKSEIFDDQFSVERPDGSNFTLKIRSTKLEDSAMYFCASSVLGGTSPLHFGNGTRLTVT.

The chain has TRBV12-3 or TRBV12-4 and TRBJ2-2; D is perhaps TRBD2 (6 bases). CDR3 length equals 15 residues. The V gene lost 8 bases and the J gene lost 5 bases, with 18 bases spanning the gap. CDR3: CASCPGHGSTGELFF. As DNA, the CDR3 is TGTGCCAGCTGTCCTGGGCACGGGAGTACCGGGGAGCTGTTTTTT.

This clonotype was seen a handful of times. The chain uses TRBV12-3 or TRBV12-4 and TRBJ1-6; D is ambiguous. V lost 3 bases and J lost 7, with 13 bases in between. The CDR3 contains 15 residues. CDR3 bases: TGTGCCAGCAGTTTCGGAGCGAGATCGAATTCACCCCTCCACTTT. This encodes CASSFGARSNSPLHF.

This clonotype has a handful of counts. The J gene is TRBJ1-6, the V gene TRBV27; no reliable D call. This CDR3 comprises 10 residues. Germline CDR1 reads MNHEY; CDR2 reads SMNVEV (reference sequence). Trimming left V 2 bases short and J 14 bases short, with 4 bases between. The CDR3 DNA sequence: TGTGCCAGCAGTTTACTAGCCCTCCACTTT. Translating gives CASSLLALHF.

This clonotype has more than one count but fewer than ten. This rearrangement joins TRBV7-8 to TRBJ2-7; TRBD1 is a possible D gene (5 bases). V was trimmed by 5 bases and J by 0 bases, leaving 14 bases between them. The CDR3 is made up of 15 amino acids. Germline-derived CDR1 and CDR2 are SGHVS and FQNEAQ. The CDR3 DNA reads as TGTGCCAGCAGCACCATGGGGCATAGCTCCTACGAGCAGTACTTC. It encodes CASSTMGHSSYEQYF.

The V and J genes are TRBV18 and TRBJ1-1; D is perhaps TRBD1 (5 bases). The V end was cut by 8 bases, the J end by 1 base, with 11 bases between. Germline CDR1 reads KGHSH; CDR2 reads LQKENI. This CDR3 region has 13 residues. CDR3 protein: CASASDRNTEAFF. CDR3 sequence (DNA): TGTGCCAGCGCTTCCGACAGGAACACTGAAGCTTTCTTT.

This clonotype was seen a handful of times. This chain links TRBV7-8 with TRBJ2-2; 7 bases agree with TRBD1. V trimming: 6 bases; J trimming: 4 bases; junction bases outside the gene matches: 5. The CDR3 runs to 14 residues. Germline V gene data show CDR1 as SGHVS and CDR2 as FQNEAQ. CDR3 loop: CASSRQGITGELFF. The CDR3 coding sequence is TGTGCCAGCAGTCGACAGGGAATCACCGGGGAGCTGTTTTTT.